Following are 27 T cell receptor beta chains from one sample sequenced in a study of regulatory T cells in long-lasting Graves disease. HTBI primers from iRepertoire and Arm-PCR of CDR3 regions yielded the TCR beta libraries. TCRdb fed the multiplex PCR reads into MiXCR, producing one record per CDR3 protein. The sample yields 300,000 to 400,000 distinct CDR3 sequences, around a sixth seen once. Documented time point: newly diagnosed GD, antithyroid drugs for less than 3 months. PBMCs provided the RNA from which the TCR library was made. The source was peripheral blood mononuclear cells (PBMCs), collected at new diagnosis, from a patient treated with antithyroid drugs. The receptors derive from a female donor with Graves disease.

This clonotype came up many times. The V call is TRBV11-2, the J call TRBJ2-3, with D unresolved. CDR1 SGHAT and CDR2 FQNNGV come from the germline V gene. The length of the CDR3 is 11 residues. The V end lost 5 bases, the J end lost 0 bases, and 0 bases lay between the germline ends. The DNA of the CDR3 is TGTGCCAGCAGCAGCACAGATACGCAGTATTTT. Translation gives CASSSTDTQYF.

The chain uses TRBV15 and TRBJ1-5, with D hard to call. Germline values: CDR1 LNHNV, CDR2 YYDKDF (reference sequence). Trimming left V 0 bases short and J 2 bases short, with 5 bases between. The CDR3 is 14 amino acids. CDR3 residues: CATSRELGNQPQHF. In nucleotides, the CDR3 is TGTGCCACCAGCAGAGAACTAGGCAATCAGCCCCAGCATTTT.

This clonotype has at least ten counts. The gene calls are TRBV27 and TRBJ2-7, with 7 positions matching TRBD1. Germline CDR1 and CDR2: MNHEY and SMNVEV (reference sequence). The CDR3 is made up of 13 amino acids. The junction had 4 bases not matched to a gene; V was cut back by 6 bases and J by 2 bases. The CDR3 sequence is CASRRQGPYEQYF. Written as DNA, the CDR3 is TGTGCCAGCAGGAGACAGGGACCCTACGAGCAGTACTTC.

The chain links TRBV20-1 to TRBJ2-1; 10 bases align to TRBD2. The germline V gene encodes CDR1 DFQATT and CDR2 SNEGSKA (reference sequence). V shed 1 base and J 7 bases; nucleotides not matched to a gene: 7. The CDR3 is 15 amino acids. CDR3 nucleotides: TGCAGTGCTAGAGGGTGGCCTAGCGGGAGTAATGAGCAGTTCTTC. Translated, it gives CSARGWPSGSNEQFF.

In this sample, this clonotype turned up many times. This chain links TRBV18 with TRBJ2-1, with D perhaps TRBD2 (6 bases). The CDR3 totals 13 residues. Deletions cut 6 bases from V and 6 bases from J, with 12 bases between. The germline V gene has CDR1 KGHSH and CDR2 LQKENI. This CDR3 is CASSPGETNEQFF. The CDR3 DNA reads TGTGCCAGCTCCCCGGGAGAAACCAATGAGCAGTTCTTC.

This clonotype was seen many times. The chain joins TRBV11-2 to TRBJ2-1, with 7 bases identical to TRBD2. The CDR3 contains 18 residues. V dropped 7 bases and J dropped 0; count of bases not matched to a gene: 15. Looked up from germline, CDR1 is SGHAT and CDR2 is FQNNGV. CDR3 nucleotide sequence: TGTGCCAGCACTCTCGAGGTGGTGCGGACTAGCTCCTACAATGAGCAGTTCTTC. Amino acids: CASTLEVVRTSSYNEQFF.

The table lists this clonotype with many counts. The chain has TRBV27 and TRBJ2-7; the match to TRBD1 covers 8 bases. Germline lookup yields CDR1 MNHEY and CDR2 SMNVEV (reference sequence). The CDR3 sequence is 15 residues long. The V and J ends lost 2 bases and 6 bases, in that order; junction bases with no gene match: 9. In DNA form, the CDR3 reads TGTGCCAGCAGTTTACGGGGGACAGGACTGAGCGAGCAGTACTTC. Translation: CASSLRGTGLSEQYF.

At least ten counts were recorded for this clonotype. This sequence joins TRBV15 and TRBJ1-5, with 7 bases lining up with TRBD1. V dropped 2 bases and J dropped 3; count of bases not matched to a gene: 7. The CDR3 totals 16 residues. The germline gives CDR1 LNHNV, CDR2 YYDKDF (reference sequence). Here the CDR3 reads CATSRRRQGLNQPQHF. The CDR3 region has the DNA TGTGCCACCAGCAGAAGGAGACAGGGACTCAATCAGCCCCAGCATTTT.

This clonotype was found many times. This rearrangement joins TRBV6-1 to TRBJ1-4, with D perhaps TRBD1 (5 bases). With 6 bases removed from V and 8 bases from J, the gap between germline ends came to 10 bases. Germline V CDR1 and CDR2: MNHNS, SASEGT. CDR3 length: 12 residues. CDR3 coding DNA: TGTGCCAGCAGCGCCGGGGGGGAAAAACTGTTTTTT. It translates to CASSAGGEKLFF.

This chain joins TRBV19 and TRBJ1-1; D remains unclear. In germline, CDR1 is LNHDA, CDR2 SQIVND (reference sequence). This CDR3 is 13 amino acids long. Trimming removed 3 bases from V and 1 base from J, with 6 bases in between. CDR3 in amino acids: CASSIRQNTEAFF. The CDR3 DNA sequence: TGTGCCAGTAGTATTAGACAGAACACTGAAGCTTTCTTT.

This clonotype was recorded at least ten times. CDR3 DNA sequence: TGTGCCATCAGCCCAGGACAGGGGAACTATGGCTACACCTTC. As protein: CAISPGQGNYGYTF. The V and J genes are TRBV10-3 and TRBJ1-2; 9 positions agree with TRBD1. The length of the CDR3 is 14 residues. CDR1 ENHRY and CDR2 SYGVKD come from the germline V gene. V shed 6 bases and J 2 bases; nucleotides not matched to a gene: 4.

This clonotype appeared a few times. The DNA for the CDR3 is TGTGCCAGCAGTTACTCGGGACAGTCATATGGCTACACCTTC. This codes for CASSYSGQSYGYTF. This chain connects TRBV6-2 or TRBV6-3 to TRBJ1-2; 7 nucleotides align to TRBD1. The germline CDR1 and CDR2 sequences are MNHEY and SVGEGT. The CDR3 consists of 14 residues. V dropped 0 bases and J dropped 5; count of bases not matched to a gene: 3.

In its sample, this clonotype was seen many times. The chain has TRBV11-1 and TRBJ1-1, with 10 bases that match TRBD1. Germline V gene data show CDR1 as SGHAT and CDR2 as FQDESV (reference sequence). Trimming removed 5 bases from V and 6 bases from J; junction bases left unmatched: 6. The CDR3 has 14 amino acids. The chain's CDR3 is CASSPGQGRSEAFF. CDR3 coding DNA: TGTGCCAGCAGCCCGGGACAGGGGAGATCTGAAGCTTTCTTT.

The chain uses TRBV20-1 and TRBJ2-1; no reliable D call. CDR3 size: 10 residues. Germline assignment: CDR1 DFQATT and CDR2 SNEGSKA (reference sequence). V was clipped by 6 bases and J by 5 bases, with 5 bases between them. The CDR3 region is CSAKNNEQFF. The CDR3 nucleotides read TGCAGTGCCAAGAACAATGAGCAGTTCTTC.

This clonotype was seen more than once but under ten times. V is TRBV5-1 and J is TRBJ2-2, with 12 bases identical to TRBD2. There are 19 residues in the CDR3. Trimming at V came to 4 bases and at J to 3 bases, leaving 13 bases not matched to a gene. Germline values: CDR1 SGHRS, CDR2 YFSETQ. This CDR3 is CASSAGLAGRTNYTGELFF. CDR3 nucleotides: TGCGCCAGCAGCGCCGGACTAGCGGGACGAACAAATTACACCGGGGAGCTGTTTTTT.

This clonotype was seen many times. The CDR3 coding sequence is TGTGCCAGCAGTTCCACACTGAGCTCCTACAATGAGCAGTTCTTC. Amino acids: CASSSTLSSYNEQFF. The chain has TRBV6-5 and TRBJ2-1, with D unclear. There are 15 residues in the CDR3. Germline CDR1 MNHEY, CDR2 SVGAGI. Deletions cut 4 bases from V and 0 bases from J, with 10 bases between.

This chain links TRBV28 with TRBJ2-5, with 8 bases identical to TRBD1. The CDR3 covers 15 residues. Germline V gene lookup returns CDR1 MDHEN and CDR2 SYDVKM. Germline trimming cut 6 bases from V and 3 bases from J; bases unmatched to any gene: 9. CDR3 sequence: CASSYPQTGEETQYF. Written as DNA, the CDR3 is TGTGCCAGCAGCTATCCCCAGACAGGGGAAGAGACCCAGTACTTC.

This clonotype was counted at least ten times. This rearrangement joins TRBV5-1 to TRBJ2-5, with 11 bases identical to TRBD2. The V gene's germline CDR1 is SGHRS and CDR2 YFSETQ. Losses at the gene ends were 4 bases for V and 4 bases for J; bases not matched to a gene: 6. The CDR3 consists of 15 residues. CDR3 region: CASSMGTSGRETQYF. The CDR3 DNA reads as TGCGCCAGCAGCATGGGGACTAGCGGTCGAGAGACCCAGTACTTC.

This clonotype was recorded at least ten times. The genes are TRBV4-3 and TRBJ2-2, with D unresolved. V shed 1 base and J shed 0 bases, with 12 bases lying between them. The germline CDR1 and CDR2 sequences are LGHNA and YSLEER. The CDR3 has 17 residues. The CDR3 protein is CASSQVNRTSNTGELFF. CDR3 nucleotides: TGCGCCAGCAGCCAAGTTAATCGTACGTCGAACACCGGGGAGCTGTTTTTT.

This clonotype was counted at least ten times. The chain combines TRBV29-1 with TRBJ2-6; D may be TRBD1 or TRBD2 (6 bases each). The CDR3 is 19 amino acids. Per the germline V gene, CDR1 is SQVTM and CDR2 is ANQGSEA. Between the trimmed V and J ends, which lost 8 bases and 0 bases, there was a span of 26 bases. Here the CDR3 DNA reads TGCAGCAGGCCCCGGGGGCCTTTACCTCGAAGCTCTGGGGCCAACGTCCTGACTTTC. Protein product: CSRPRGPLPRSSGANVLTF.

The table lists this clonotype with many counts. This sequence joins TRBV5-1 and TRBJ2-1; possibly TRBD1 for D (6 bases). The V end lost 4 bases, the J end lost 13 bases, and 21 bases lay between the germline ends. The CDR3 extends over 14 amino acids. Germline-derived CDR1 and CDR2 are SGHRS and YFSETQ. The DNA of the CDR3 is TGCGCCAGCAGCCAGGGGTTAGACCGGATTGACCAGTTCTTC. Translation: CASSQGLDRIDQFF.

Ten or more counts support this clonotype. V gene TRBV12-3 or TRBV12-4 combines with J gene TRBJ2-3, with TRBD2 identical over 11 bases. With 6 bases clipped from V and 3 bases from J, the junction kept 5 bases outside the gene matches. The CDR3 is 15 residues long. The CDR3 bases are TGTGCCAGCAGCCGACGGACTAGCGGGACAGATACGCAGTATTTT. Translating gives CASSRRTSGTDTQYF.

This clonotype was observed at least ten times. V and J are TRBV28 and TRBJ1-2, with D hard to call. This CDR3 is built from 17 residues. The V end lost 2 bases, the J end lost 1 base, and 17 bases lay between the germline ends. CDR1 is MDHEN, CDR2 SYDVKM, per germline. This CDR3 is CASSLKLSGSLNYGYTF. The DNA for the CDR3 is TGTGCCAGCAGTTTAAAGTTGTCCGGCAGCCTTAACTATGGCTACACCTTC.

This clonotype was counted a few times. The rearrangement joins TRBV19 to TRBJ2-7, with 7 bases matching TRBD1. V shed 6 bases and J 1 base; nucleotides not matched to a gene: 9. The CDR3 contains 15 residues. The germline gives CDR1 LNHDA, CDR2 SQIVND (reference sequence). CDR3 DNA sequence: TGTGCCAGTAGAGCGACAGGGCCCTTATCCTACGAGCAGTACTTC. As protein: CASRATGPLSYEQYF.

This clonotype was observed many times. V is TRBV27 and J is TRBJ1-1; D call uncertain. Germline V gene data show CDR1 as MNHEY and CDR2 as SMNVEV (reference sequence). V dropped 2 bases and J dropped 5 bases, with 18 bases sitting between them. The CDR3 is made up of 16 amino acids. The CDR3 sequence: CASSLGSPAWRTEAFF. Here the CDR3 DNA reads TGTGCCAGCAGTTTAGGAAGTCCGGCCTGGAGGACTGAAGCTTTCTTT.

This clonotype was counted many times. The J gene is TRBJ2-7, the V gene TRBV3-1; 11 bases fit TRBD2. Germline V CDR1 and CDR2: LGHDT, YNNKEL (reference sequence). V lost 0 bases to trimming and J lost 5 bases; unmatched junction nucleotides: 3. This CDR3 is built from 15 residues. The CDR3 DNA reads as TGTGCCAGCAGCCAAGATGCTAGCGGGAGGAACGAGCAGTACTTC. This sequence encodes CASSQDASGRNEQYF.

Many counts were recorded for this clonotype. CDR3 residues: CASNGGYGYTF. The DNA of the CDR3 is TGTGCCAGCAATGGAGGGTACGGCTACACCTTC. This chain joins TRBV2 and TRBJ1-2; D is uncertain. This CDR3 is 11 amino acids long. V lost 7 bases and J lost 8, with 11 bases in between. Germline V gives CDR1 SNHLY, CDR2 FYNNEI.